The 18 T cell receptor beta chains presented below share a single source sample, sequenced in a study of blood T cell repertoires in COVID-19. Sequencing was performed with immunoSEQ multiplex PCR; in TCRdb, only in-frame clones are kept and a portion is missing. The data show approximately 210,000 clones, 70% to 90% seen once. The material sequenced was peripheral blood. Receptor source: a man aged 55 to 70 with COVID-19, enrolled during active disease.

The genes are TRBV6-2 or TRBV6-3 and TRBJ2-2; no clear D gene. The CDR3 is 14 amino acids. V was trimmed by 2 bases and J by 3 bases, leaving 7 bases between them. CDR1 MNHEY and CDR2 SVGEGT come from the germline V gene. CDR3 region: CASSYLDYTGELFF. Written as DNA, the CDR3 is TGTGCCAGCAGTTACCTCGACTACACCGGGGAGCTGTTTTTT.

The chain recombines TRBV4-1 with TRBJ2-1; 10 bases agree with TRBD1. Germline values: CDR1 MGHRA, CDR2 YSYEKL. V shed 1 base, J shed 1 base, and the junction held 7 bases outside the gene matches. The CDR3 consists of 18 residues. The chain's CDR3 is CASSQATGGLRSYNEQFF. The CDR3 region has the DNA TGCGCCAGCAGCCAAGCGACAGGGGGCTTAAGGTCCTACAATGAGCAGTTCTTC.

J is TRBJ1-5 and V is TRBV10-3; D is ambiguous. CDR1 ENHRY and CDR2 SYGVKD come from the germline V gene. The CDR3 length is 12 residues. V gave up 4 bases and J gave up 7 bases, with 8 bases separating them. The CDR3 bases are TGTGCCATCAGTGGGGCTGGCCAGCCCCAGCATTTT. Its translation is CAISGAGQPQHF.

The chain uses TRBV7-9 and TRBJ2-1; the match to TRBD2 covers 7 bases. The length of the CDR3 is 15 residues. The junction had 8 bases not matched to a gene; V was cut back by 1 base and J by 8 bases. From germline, CDR1 is SEHNR and CDR2 FQNEAQ (reference sequence). The CDR3 bases are TGTGCCAGCAGCTTAGGACTAGCCGATATGGATGAGCAGTTCTTC. Translation: CASSLGLADMDEQFF. Combining the CDR3 with reference TRBV7-9 and TRBJ2-1 gives the whole variable domain DTGVSQNPRHKITKRGQNVTFRCDPISEHNRLYWYRQTLGQGPEFLTYFQNEAQLEKSRLLSDRFSAERPKGSFSTLEIQRTEQGDSAMYLCASSLGLADMDEQFFGPGTRLTVL.

This chain uses TRBV5-1 with TRBJ1-1; no clear D. Germline CDR1 reads SGHRS; CDR2 reads YFSETQ. The germline V and J ends were trimmed by 2 bases and 1 base, with 9 bases remaining between them. This CDR3 has 14 residues. CDR3 in DNA: TGCGCCAGCAGCTTTGGTGGGCGGAACACTGAAGCTTTCTTT. Its protein product is CASSFGGRNTEAFF.

This clone has a handful of counts. The chain joins TRBV9 to TRBJ2-1, with a weak D call TRBD2 (5 bases). The length of the CDR3 is 12 residues. CDR1 and CDR2 (germline): SGDLS, YYNGEE. Trimming removed 3 bases from V and 10 bases from J, with 11 bases in between. Here the CDR3 DNA reads TGTGCCAGCAGCGAATGGTCGGGGGAGCAGTTCTTC. Translated: CASSEWSGEQFF.

This clone appeared a single time. The chain employs TRBV12-3 or TRBV12-4 and TRBJ1-1, with 10 bases aligning to TRBD1. This CDR3 contains 13 residues. J gave up 10 bases and V 5 bases, and 7 bases lay outside the gene matches. CDR3 sequence: CASSPGTGVRAFF. DNA for the CDR3: TGTGCCAGCAGTCCCGGGACAGGGGTGAGAGCTTTCTTT.

This chain connects TRBV28 to TRBJ2-7; no firm D call. V lost 4 bases and J lost 6, with 7 bases in between. CDR1 and CDR2 (germline): MDHEN, SYDVKM. The CDR3 loop spans 11 amino acids. The CDR3 DNA sequence: TGTGCCAGCAGTTCAGTATCCGAGCAGTACTTC. This sequence encodes CASSSVSEQYF.

The CDR3 reads CASKESSGNTIYF. The CDR3 coding sequence is TGTGCCAGTAAGGAGAGCTCTGGAAACACCATATATTTT. The chain has TRBV19 and TRBJ1-3, with D hard to call. CDR3 length: 13 residues. Per germline, CDR1 LNHDA and CDR2 SQIVND (reference sequence). The V gene lost 7 bases and the J gene lost 0 bases, with 7 bases spanning the gap.

V and J are TRBV6-5 and TRBJ1-1; the match to TRBD1 covers 7 bases. Per germline, CDR1 MNHEY and CDR2 SVGAGI. Germline trimming cut 5 bases from V and 10 bases from J; bases unmatched to any gene: 7. This CDR3 is built from 12 residues. This chain's CDR3 is CASSPATGTAFF. Here the CDR3 DNA reads TGTGCCAGCAGTCCCGCGACAGGGACAGCTTTCTTT.

The chain employs TRBV30 and TRBJ1-5, with D possibly matching TRBD1 (5 bases). V was shortened by 3 bases and J by 1 base, with 16 bases between the two germline ends. CDR1 is GTSNPN, CDR2 SVGIG, per germline (reference sequence). The CDR3 contains 16 residues. CDR3 in DNA: TGTGCCTGGAGCAAAGACAGACCCACCAGCAATCAGCCCCAGCATTTT. Its protein is CAWSKDRPTSNQPQHF. The full variable domain, completed using reference TRBV30 and TRBJ1-5, is SQTIHQWPATLVQPVGSPLSLECTVEGTSNPNLYWYRQAAGRGLQLLFYSVGIGQISSEVPQNLSASRPQDRQFILSSKKLLLSDSGFYLCAWSKDRPTSNQPQHFGDGTRLSIL.

This chain uses TRBV19 with TRBJ2-7; tentatively, D is TRBD1 (6 bases). The CDR3 length is 18 residues. Germline CDR1 is LNHDA and CDR2 is SQIVND (reference sequence). Between the trimmed V and J ends, which lost 3 bases and 3 bases, there was a span of 24 bases. The CDR3 bases are TGTGCCAGTAGTATGAGACAGGTGGGTCGTGTGGTCCGCTACGAGCAGTACTTC. Protein: CASSMRQVGRVVRYEQYF.

A remark on this clone: Additional DNA sequences in this sample encode the identical CDR3. The CDR3 DNA reads TGTGCCAGCTCACCACTAACAGGGGGGAACACTGAAGCTTTCTTT. Translated, it gives CASSPLTGGNTEAFF. The chain links TRBV18 to TRBJ1-1; 8 bases are shared with TRBD1. The CDR3 extends over 15 amino acids. CDR1 and CDR2 (germline): KGHSH, LQKENI. V lost 1 base, J lost 1 base, and 2 bases stayed unmatched.

The rearrangement links TRBV10-1 to TRBJ2-3, with D possibly being TRBD1 (5 bases). Germline assignment: CDR1 WNHNN and CDR2 SYGVQD (reference sequence). CDR3 length: 13 amino acids. V lost 8 bases to trimming and J lost 2 bases, with 11 bases between them. CDR3 amino acids: CASRRGYTDTQYF. CDR3 in DNA: TGCGCCAGCCGTAGGGGATACACAGATACGCAGTATTTT.

The chain couples TRBV19 to TRBJ2-1; 7 bases match TRBD2. The CDR3 consists of 16 residues. The germline V gene has CDR1 LNHDA and CDR2 SQIVND (reference sequence). J was trimmed by 7 bases and V by 6 bases; bases with no gene match: 15. CDR3 nucleotides: TGTGCCAGTAGGAAATCTAGCGGAACAAGGTATAATGAGCAGTTCTTC. Translating gives CASRKSSGTRYNEQFF.

The rearrangement joins TRBV19 to TRBJ2-7, with a weak D call TRBD1 (5 bases). V lost 3 bases and J 2 bases, leaving 14 bases between the germline ends. This CDR3 is built from 15 residues. Germline V gene data show CDR1 as LNHDA and CDR2 as SQIVND (reference sequence). The CDR3 here is CASSIGAGNTYEQYF. The DNA of the CDR3 is TGTGCCAGTAGTATTGGTGCAGGGAACACCTACGAGCAGTACTTC.

V and J are TRBV27 and TRBJ2-7; 8 bases map to TRBD1. This CDR3 is built from 15 residues. The germline V gene has CDR1 MNHEY and CDR2 SMNVEV (reference sequence). V was clipped by 3 bases and J by 6 bases; unmatched bases: 10. This chain's CDR3 is CASSLYPGTGREQYF. CDR3 coding DNA: TGTGCCAGCAGTTTGTATCCCGGGACAGGTCGCGAGCAGTACTTC.

J is TRBJ2-7 and V is TRBV5-4; 8 bases line up with TRBD1. The CDR3 covers 16 residues. Germline V gene lookup returns CDR1 SGHNT and CDR2 YYREEE (reference sequence). The V segment lost 1 base and the J segment 3 bases; nucleotides outside the gene matches: 9. The DNA of the CDR3 is TGTGCCAGCAGCTTGTTGGGCTGGACAGGGAGCTACGAGCAGTACTTC. Translation gives CASSLLGWTGSYEQYF.